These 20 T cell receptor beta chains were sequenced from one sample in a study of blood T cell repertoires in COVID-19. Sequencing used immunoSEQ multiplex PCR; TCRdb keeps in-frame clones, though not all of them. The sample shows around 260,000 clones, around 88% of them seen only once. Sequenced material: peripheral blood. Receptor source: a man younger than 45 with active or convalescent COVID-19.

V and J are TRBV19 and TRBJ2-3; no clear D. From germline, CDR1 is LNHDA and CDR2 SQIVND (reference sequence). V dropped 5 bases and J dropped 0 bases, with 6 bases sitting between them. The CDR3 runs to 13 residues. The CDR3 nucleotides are TGTGCCAGTAGTCGGGTAAGCACAGATACGCAGTATTTT. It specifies CASSRVSTDTQYF.

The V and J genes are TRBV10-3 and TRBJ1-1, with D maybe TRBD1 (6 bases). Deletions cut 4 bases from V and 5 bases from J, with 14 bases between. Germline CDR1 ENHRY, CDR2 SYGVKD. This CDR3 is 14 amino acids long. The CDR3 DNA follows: TGTGCCATCAGTGGAGAGGGGACAACGACTGAAGCTTTCTTT. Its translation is CAISGEGTTTEAFF.

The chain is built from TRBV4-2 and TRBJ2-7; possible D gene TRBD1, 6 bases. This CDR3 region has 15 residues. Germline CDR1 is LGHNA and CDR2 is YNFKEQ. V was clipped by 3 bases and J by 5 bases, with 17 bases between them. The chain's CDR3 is CASSQHPGQGNEQYF. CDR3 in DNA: TGTGCCAGCAGCCAGCATCCCGGGCAGGGGAACGAGCAGTACTTC.

The CDR3 sequence: CASSMGSTGELFF. The DNA of the CDR3 is TGTGCCAGTAGTATGGGGAGCACCGGGGAGCTGTTTTTT. The rearrangement joins TRBV19 to TRBJ2-2, with D possibly TRBD2 on 5 matching bases. Germline V gene data show CDR1 as LNHDA and CDR2 as SQIVND (reference sequence). CDR3 length: 13 amino acids. V was shortened by 3 bases and J by 4 bases, with 6 bases between the two germline ends. The complete variable domain, with remaining parts taken from reference TRBV19 and TRBJ2-2, reads DGGITQSPKYLFRKEGQNVTLSCEQNLNHDAMYWYRQDPGQGLRLIYYSQIVNDFQKGDIAEGYSVSREKKESFPLTVTSAQKNPTAFYLCASSMGSTGELFFGEGSRLTVL.

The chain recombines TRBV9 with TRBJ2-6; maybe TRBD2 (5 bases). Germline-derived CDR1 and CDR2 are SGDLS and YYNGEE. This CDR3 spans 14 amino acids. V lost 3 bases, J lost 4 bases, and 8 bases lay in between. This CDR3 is CASSAWEGANVLTF. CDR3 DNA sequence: TGTGCCAGCAGCGCTTGGGAGGGGGCCAACGTCCTGACTTTC.

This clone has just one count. For the CDR3, the DNA is TGTGCCAGCAGCTTAGAGGGGGGGCGGAACGAGCAGTACTTC. Protein sequence: CASSLEGGRNEQYF. The chain has TRBV7-2 and TRBJ2-7; D is perhaps TRBD2 (7 bases). Looked up from germline, CDR1 is SGHTA and CDR2 is FQGNSA. V was clipped by 1 base and J by 5 bases, with 12 bases between them. This CDR3 has 14 amino acids.

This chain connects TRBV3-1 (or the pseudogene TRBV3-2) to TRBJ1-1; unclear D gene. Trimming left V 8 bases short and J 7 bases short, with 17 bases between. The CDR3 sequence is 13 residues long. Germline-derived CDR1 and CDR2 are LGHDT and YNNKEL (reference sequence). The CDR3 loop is CASAKSSELEAFF. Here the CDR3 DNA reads TGTGCCAGCGCTAAGTCATCGGAGCTTGAAGCTTTCTTT.

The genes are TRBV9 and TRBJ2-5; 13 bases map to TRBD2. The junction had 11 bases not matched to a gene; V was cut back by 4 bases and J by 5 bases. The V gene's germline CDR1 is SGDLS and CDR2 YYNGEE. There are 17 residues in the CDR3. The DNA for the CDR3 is TGTGCCAGCAGCCCCGGGACTAGCGGGGCGCGACAGGAGACCCAGTACTTC. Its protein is CASSPGTSGARQETQYF.

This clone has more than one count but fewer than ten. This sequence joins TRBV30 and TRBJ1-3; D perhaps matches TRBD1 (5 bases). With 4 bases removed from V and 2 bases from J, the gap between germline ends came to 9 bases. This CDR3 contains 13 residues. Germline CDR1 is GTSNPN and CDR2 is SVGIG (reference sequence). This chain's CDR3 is CAWMRGTGNTIYF. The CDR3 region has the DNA TGTGCCTGGATGCGGGGGACTGGAAACACCATATATTTT.

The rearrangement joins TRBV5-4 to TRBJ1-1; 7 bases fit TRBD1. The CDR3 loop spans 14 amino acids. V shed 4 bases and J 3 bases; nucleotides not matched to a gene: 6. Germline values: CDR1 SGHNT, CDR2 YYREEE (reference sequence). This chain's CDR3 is CASSQQGLDTEAFF. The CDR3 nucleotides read TGTGCCAGCAGCCAACAGGGGTTGGACACTGAAGCTTTCTTT. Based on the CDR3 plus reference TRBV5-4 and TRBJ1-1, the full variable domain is ETGVTQSPTHLIKTRGQQVTLRCSSQSGHNTVSWYQQALGQGPQFIFQYYREEENGRGNFPPRFSGLQFPNYSSELNVNALELDDSALYLCASSQQGLDTEAFFGQGTRLTVV.

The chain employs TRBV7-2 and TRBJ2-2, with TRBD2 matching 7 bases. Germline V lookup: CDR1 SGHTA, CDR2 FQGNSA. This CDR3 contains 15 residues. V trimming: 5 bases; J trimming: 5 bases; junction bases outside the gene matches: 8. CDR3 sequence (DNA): TGTGCCAGCAGCGTACGGGGGGATCGAACCGGGGAGCTGTTTTTT. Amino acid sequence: CASSVRGDRTGELFF.

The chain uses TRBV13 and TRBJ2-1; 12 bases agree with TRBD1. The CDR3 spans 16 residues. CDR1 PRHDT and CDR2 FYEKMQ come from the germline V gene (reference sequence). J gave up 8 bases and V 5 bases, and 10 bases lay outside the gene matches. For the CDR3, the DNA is TGTGCCAGCAGCCCAACCGGGACAGGGGGCGAGGATGAGCAGTTCTTC. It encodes CASSPTGTGGEDEQFF.

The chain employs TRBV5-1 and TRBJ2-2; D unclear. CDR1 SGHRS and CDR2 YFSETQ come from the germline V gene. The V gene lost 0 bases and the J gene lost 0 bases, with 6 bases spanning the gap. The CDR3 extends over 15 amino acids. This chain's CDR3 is CASSLGAANTGELFF. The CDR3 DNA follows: TGCGCCAGCAGCTTGGGGGCAGCGAACACCGGGGAGCTGTTTTTT.

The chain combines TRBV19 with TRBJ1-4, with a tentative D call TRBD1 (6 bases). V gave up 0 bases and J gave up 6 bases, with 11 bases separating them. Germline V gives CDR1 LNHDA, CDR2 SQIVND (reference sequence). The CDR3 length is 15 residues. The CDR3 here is CASSIDRGFDEKLFF. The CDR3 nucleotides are TGTGCCAGTAGTATAGATAGGGGGTTCGATGAAAAACTGTTTTTT.

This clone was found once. The CDR3 is CATQVGGRNSPLHF. DNA of the CDR3: TGTGCCACCCAGGTTGGAGGCAGGAATTCACCCCTCCACTTT. The chain links TRBV27 to TRBJ1-6; no firm D call. The germline CDR1 and CDR2 sequences are MNHEY and SMNVEV (reference sequence). The CDR3 sequence is 14 residues long. With 10 bases removed from V and 7 bases from J, the gap between germline ends came to 17 bases.

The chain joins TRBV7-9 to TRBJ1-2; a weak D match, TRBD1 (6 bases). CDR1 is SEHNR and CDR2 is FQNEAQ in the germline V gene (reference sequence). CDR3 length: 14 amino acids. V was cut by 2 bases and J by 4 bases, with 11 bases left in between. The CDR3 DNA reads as TGTGCCAGCAGCTTATCGGGGGGCGTCTATGGCTACACCTTC. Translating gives CASSLSGGVYGYTF.

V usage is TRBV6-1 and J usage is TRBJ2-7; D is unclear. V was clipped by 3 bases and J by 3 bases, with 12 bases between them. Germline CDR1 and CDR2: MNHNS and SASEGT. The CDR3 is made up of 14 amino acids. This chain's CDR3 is CASSDWAPNYEQYF. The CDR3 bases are TGTGCCAGCAGTGATTGGGCTCCGAACTACGAGCAGTACTTC.

The CDR3 DNA reads as TGTGCCAGCAGCCCGCGCCCATCGGGCTACACCTTC. The encoded protein is CASSPRPSGYTF. The chain links TRBV11-2 to TRBJ1-2; unclear D gene. CDR3 length: 12 amino acids. CDR1 and CDR2 from the germline V gene are SGHAT and FQNNGV. Trimming cost V 5 bases and J 8 bases, with 12 bases left between them.

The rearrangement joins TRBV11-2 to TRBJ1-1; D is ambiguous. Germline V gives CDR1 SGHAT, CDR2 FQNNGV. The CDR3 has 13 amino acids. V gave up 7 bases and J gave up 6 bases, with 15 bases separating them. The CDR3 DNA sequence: TGTGCCAGCAAACCGAGCCCTCCTTCTGAAGCTTTCTTT. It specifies CASKPSPPSEAFF.

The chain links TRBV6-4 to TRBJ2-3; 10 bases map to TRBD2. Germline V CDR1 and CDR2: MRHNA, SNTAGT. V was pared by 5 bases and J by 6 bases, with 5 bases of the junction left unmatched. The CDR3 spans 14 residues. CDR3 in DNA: TGTGCCAGCAGTCCTAGCGGGGGAACCGATACGCAGTATTTT. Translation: CASSPSGGTDTQYF.